This T cell receptor (beta chain) was identified during a study of post-analysis software for immune sequencing data. Study observations and caveats: In patients, TRBV5-6, TRBV5-1 and TRBV20-1 belonged to five TRBV segments found more frequently than in controls.

CDR3 size: 16 residues. V dropped 0 bases and J dropped 6; count of bases not matched to a gene: 8. The germline gives CDR1 SGHKS, CDR2 YYEKEE (reference sequence). About this clonotype itself: The antigen remains undetermined.

Libraries were made from TCR beta cDNA, and they carried unique molecular identifiers. In TCRdb, the PCR reads were re-called with MiXCR into one record per CDR3 protein. The data contain roughly 650,000 distinct CDR3 sequences, approximately 59% of them singletons. The rearrangement links TRBV5-5 to TRBJ2-4; 8 bases fit TRBD1. Sequenced material: blood. The source of this sequence is a girl aged 2 to 10 with multiple sclerosis. The CDR3 DNA is TGTGCCAGCAGCTTGGCCTCAGGGGGCATGGGAAACATTCAGTACTTC. It translates to CASSLASGGMGNIQYF.